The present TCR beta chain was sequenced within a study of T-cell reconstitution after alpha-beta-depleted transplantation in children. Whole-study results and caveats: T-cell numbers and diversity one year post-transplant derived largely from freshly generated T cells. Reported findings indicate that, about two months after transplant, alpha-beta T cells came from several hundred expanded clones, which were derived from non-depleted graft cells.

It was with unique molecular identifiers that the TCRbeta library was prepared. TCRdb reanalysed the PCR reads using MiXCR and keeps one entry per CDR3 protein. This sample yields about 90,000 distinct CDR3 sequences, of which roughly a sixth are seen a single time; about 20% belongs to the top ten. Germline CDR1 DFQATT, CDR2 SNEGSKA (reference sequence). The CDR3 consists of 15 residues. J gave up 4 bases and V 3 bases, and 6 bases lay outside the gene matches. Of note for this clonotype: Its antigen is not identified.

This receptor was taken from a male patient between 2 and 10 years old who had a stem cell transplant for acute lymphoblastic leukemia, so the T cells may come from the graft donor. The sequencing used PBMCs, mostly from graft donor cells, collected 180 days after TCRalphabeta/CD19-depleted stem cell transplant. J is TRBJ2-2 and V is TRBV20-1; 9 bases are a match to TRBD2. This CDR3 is CSARRRRGGTGELFF. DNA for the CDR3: TGCAGTGCTAGGAGACGGCGGGGGGGCACCGGGGAGCTGTTTTTT.